This entry lists 14 T cell receptor beta chains sequenced from one sample in a study of a mutant IDH1 vaccine in newly diagnosed glioma. The antigens for these receptors are not known. Assay: immunoSEQ multiplex PCR; the TCRdb copy retains only in-frame clones and omits some. The table shows 88,000 or so clones, with approximately 85% occurring only once. Time point: week 23, last vaccination. Each dose delivered 300 ug of mutant IDH1 20-mer peptide subcutaneously with imiquimod. The material was PBMCs, obtained from a glioma patient whose treatment included an IDH1 peptide vaccine. The receptors derive from a man aged 30-40 years with glioma. Some clones in this sample may be carry-over from other donors' samples.

The rearrangement joins TRBV19 to TRBJ2-5; no firm D call. The CDR3 has 13 amino acids. The germline V and J ends were trimmed by 3 bases and 4 bases, with 9 bases remaining between them. CDR1 LNHDA and CDR2 SQIVND come from the germline V gene (reference sequence). The CDR3 protein is CASSISAAETQYF. CDR3 nucleotides: TGTGCCAGTAGTATCTCCGCAGCAGAGACCCAGTACTTC.

In this sample, this clone turned up a few times. The rearrangement joins TRBV5-1 to TRBJ1-2; TRBD1 is a possible D gene (6 bases). The CDR3 length is 12 residues. V dropped 4 bases and J dropped 8 bases, with 12 bases sitting between them. The germline gives CDR1 SGHRS, CDR2 YFSETQ. DNA of the CDR3: TGCGCCAGCAGCGAGGACAGAGGGGGCTACACCTTC. Translation: CASSEDRGGYTF.

This clone was seen only a few times. The CDR3 DNA reads as TGCGCCAGCAGCCCGCCGGACGCAGGCGGCTACACCTTC. It encodes CASSPPDAGGYTF. V and J are TRBV5-1 and TRBJ1-2; unclear D gene. CDR1 is SGHRS, CDR2 YFSETQ, per germline. Trimming removed 4 bases at V and 8 bases at J, with 15 bases between. CDR3 length: 13 amino acids.

This clone was detected only a few times. The genes are TRBV19 and TRBJ1-5; TRBD1 matches at 9 bases. The CDR3 contains 13 residues. The germline V gene has CDR1 LNHDA and CDR2 SQIVND (reference sequence). V gave up 5 bases and J gave up 6 bases; unmatched junction bases: 2. The CDR3 DNA reads TGTGCCAGTAGTTGGGACAGGGCTCAGCCCCAGCATTTT. Translated, it gives CASSWDRAQPQHF.

Turning to this clone: At one end the junction does not follow the germline gene, possibly because of a read error. Different DNA sequences within this sample yield the same CDR3. The V gene is TRBV14, the J gene TRBJ1-2, with 7 bases aligning to TRBD1. The CDR3 contains 13 residues. Germline V lookup: CDR1 SGHDN, CDR2 FVKESK. CDR3 amino acids: CASSQTGEYGYTF. The CDR3 DNA is TGTGCCAGCAGCCAAACAGGGGAGTACGGCTACACTTTC.

The CDR3: CASSIGEGADTQYF. The CDR3 region has the DNA TGTGCCAGTAGTATAGGGGAGGGGGCGGATACGCAGTATTTT. The J gene is TRBJ2-3, the V gene TRBV19; D might be TRBD1 or TRBD2, each matching 7 bases. The CDR3 totals 14 residues. Germline V gene data show CDR1 as LNHDA and CDR2 as SQIVND (reference sequence). Between the trimmed V and J ends, which lost 1 base and 6 bases, there was a span of 11 bases. Full variable domain (rest looked up from reference TRBV19 and TRBJ2-3): DGGITQSPKYLFRKEGQNVTLSCEQNLNHDAMYWYRQDPGQGLRLIYYSQIVNDFQKGDIAEGYSVSREKKESFPLTVTSAQKNPTAFYLCASSIGEGADTQYFGPGTRLTVL.

This chain connects TRBV27 to TRBJ2-6, with D unresolved. V was trimmed by 5 bases and J by 2 bases, leaving 10 bases between them. The CDR3 length is 15 residues. Germline V gene data show CDR1 as MNHEY and CDR2 as SMNVEV (reference sequence). The CDR3: CASSLSRAGANVLTF. CDR3 coding DNA: TGTGCCAGCAGTCTCTCTCGGGCTGGGGCCAACGTCCTGACTTTC.

CDR3 protein: CAISDGKSGANVLTF. Here the CDR3 DNA reads TGTGCCATCTCGGATGGTAAATCAGGGGCCAACGTCCTGACTTTC. This chain uses TRBV10-3 with TRBJ2-6; D is ambiguous. The CDR3 loop spans 15 amino acids. Germline lookup yields CDR1 ENHRY and CDR2 SYGVKD. Trimming left V 8 bases short and J 4 bases short, with 15 bases between.

J is TRBJ2-5 and V is TRBV6-1, with D tentatively TRBD1 or TRBD2 (5 bases each). The V end lost 3 bases, the J end lost 3 bases, and 17 bases lay between the germline ends. Germline values: CDR1 MNHNS, CDR2 SASEGT. CDR3 length: 16 residues. CDR3 sequence: CASSDFNGASKETQYF. DNA for the CDR3: TGTGCCAGCAGTGATTTCAACGGGGCTAGCAAAGAGACCCAGTACTTC.

The V call is TRBV6-1, the J call TRBJ1-4, with D maybe TRBD1 (5 bases). The germline V and J ends were trimmed by 3 bases and 8 bases, with 10 bases remaining between them. Germline V gene lookup returns CDR1 MNHNS and CDR2 SASEGT. The CDR3 runs 13 residues. This chain's CDR3 is CASSDTRGEKLFF. The CDR3 region has the DNA TGTGCCAGCAGTGACACGAGGGGAGAAAAACTGTTTTTT.

There are a few counts of this clone. The rearrangement joins TRBV29-1 to TRBJ2-7, with 10 bases lining up with TRBD1. This CDR3 contains 13 residues. V gave up 6 bases and J gave up 3 bases; unmatched junction bases: 5. Germline V gene sequence: CDR1 SQVTM, CDR2 ANQGSEA. The CDR3 loop reads CSVRTGGHYEQYF. The CDR3 DNA reads TGCAGCGTACGGACAGGGGGACACTACGAGCAGTACTTC.

CDR3 in amino acids: CASGLAQGPSYEQYF. The DNA for the CDR3 is TGTGCTAGTGGTTTGGCACAGGGACCCTCCTACGAGCAGTACTTC. This chain uses TRBV12-5 with TRBJ2-7; D perhaps matches TRBD1 (6 bases). The V gene's germline CDR1 is LGHNT and CDR2 FRNRAP. The CDR3 runs to 15 residues. V was trimmed by 1 base and J by 0 bases, leaving 10 bases between them. The variable domain in full, completed from reference TRBV12-5 and TRBJ2-7, reads DARVTQTPRHKVTEMGQEVTMRCQPILGHNTVFWYRQTMMQGLELLAYFRNRAPLDDSGMPKDRFSAEMPDATLATLKIQPSEPRDSAVYFCASGLAQGPSYEQYFGPGTRLTVT.

The V call is TRBV5-5, the J call TRBJ2-7; 7 bases agree with TRBD1. Per the germline V gene, CDR1 is SGHKS and CDR2 is YYEKEE (reference sequence). J lost 4 bases, V lost 1 base, and 5 bases had no gene match. This CDR3 is built from 14 residues. The CDR3 spells CASSLTGVQYEQYF. CDR3 sequence (DNA): TGTGCCAGCAGCTTGACAGGGGTCCAGTACGAGCAGTACTTC.

V usage is TRBV19 and J usage is TRBJ1-2, with D possibly being TRBD1 (5 bases). This CDR3 comprises 14 residues. Germline CDR1 is LNHDA and CDR2 is SQIVND (reference sequence). V lost 1 base and J 5 bases, leaving 11 bases between the germline ends. CDR3 amino acids: CASSIVDSLYGYTF. CDR3 nucleotide sequence: TGTGCCAGTAGTATAGTTGACAGCTTATATGGCTACACCTTC.